This TCR beta chain was sequenced in a study of blood T cell repertoires in COVID-19. TCRdb's copy holds only in-frame clones and misses some; the assay was immunoSEQ multiplex PCR. The sample includes 200,000 to 300,000 clones, around 88% of them seen just once. Cohorts were determined from participant-reported clinical history. Trimming took 4 bases from V and 5 from J; bases not matched to a gene: 7. The CDR3 runs 14 residues. Germline V lookup: CDR1 SGHNT, CDR2 YYREEE (reference sequence). V and J are TRBV5-4 and TRBJ2-5, with 8 bases aligning to TRBD2. The sequence derives from a man aged 35-49 years who had recovered from COVID-19. The sample taken for sequencing was PBMCs or T cells enriched from blood (not recorded which). CDR3 DNA: TGTGCCAGCAGCACTAAGCGGGAGAAGGAGACCCAGTACTTC. Translating gives CASSTKREKETQYF.